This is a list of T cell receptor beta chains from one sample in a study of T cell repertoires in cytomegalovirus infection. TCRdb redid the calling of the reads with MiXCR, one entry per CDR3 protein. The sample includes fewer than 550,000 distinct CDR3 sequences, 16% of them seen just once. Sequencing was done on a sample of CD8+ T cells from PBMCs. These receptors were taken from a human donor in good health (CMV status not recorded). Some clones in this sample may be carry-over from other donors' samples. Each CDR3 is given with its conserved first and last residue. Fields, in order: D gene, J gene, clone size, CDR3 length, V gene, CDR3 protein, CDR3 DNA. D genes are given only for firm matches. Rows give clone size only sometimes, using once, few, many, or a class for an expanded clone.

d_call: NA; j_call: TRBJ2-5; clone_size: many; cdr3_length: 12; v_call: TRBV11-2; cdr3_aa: CASSPPAETQYF; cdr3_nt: TGTGCCAGCAGCCCCCCCGCGGAGACCCAGTACTTC
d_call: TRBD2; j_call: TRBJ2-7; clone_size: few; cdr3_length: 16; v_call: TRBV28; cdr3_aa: CASSLTGTTIPIEQYF; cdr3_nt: TGTGCCAGCAGTCTTACCGGGACTACGATCCCGATAGAGCAGTACTTC
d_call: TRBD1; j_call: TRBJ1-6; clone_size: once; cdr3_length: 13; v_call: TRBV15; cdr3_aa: CATKQGRESPLHF; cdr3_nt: TGTGCCACAAAACAGGGGAGAGAATCACCCCTCCACTTT
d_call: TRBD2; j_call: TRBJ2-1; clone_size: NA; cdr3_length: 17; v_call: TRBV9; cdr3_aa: CASSPPVAGGPYNEQFF; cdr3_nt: TGTGCCAGCAGCCCCCCAGTCGCGGGAGGACCTTACAATGAGCAGTTCTTC
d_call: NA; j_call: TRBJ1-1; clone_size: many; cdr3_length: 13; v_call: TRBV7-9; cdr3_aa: CASSVDSNTEAFF; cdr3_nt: TGTGCCAGCAGCGTAGACAGCAACACTGAAGCTTTCTTT
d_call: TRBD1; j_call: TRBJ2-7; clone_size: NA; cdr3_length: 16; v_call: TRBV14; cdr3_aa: CASSQGGQGLSYEQYF; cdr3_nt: TGTGCCAGCAGCCAAGGGGGACAGGGCCTCTCCTACGAGCAGTACTTC
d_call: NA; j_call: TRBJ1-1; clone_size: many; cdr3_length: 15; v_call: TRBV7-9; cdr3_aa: CASSLDIGWDTEAFF; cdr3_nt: TGTGCCAGCAGCTTAGACATAGGGTGGGACACTGAAGCTTTCTTT
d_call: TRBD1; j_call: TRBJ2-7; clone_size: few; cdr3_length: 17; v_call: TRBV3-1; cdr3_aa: CASSQDFSGTGGAEQYF; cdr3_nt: TGTGCCAGCAGCCAAGATTTTAGTGGGACAGGGGGCGCCGAGCAGTACTTC
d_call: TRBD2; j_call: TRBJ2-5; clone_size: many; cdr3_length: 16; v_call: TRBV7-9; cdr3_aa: CASSPVVLAGAETQYF; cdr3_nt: TGTGCCAGCAGCCCTGTGGTACTAGCGGGAGCAGAGACCCAGTACTTC
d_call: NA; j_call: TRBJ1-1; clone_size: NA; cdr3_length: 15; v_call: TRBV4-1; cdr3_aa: CASSQEGGVGTEAFF; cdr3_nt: TGCGCCAGCAGCCAAGAAGGAGGAGTTGGCACTGAAGCTTTCTTT
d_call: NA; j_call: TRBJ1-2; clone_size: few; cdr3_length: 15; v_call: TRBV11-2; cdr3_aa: CASSPGSEMGYGYTF; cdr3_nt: TGTGCCAGCAGCCCCGGGTCGGAGATGGGCTATGGCTACACCTTC
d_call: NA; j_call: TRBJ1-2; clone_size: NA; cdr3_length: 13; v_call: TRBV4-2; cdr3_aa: CASSLQEGSGWAF; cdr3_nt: TGTGCCAGCAGCCTCCAGGAGGGCTCGGGGTGGGCCTTC
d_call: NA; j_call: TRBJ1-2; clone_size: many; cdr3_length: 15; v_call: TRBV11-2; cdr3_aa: CASSLDIPGNYGYTF; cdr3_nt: TGTGCCAGCAGCTTAGATATCCCCGGGAACTATGGCTACACCTTC
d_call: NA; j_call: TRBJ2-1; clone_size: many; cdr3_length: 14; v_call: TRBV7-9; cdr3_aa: CASGTGSSYNEQFF; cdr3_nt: TGTGCCAGCGGTACAGGGAGCTCCTACAATGAGCAGTTCTTC
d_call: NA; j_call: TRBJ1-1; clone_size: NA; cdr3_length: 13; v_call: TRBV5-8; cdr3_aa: CASSLLSGTEAFF; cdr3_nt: TGTGCCAGCAGCTTGCTGTCAGGCACTGAAGCTTTCTTT
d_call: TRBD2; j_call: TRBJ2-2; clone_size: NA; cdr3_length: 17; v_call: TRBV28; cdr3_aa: CASSSLEVAGRTGELFF; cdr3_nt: TGTGCCAGCAGTTCGTTGGAAGTAGCGGGACGCACCGGGGAGCTGTTTTTT
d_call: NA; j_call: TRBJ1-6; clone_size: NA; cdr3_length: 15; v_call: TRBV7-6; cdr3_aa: CASSPGEAYNSPLHF; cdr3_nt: TGTGCCAGCAGCCCGGGGGAGGCCTATAATTCACCCCTCCACTTT
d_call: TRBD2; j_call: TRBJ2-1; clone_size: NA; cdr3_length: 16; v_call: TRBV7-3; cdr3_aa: CASSLGGGDSYNEQFF; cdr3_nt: TGTGCCAGCAGCTTAGGCGGGGGGGACTCCTACAATGAGCAGTTCTTC
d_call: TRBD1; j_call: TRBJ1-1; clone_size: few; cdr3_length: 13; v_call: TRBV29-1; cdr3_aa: CSVEDRGATEAFF; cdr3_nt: TGCAGCGTTGAAGACAGGGGGGCCACTGAAGCTTTCTTT
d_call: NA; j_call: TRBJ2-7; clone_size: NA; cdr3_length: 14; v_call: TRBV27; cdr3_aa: CASSLGASSNEQYF; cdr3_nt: TGTGCCAGCAGCCTAGGGGCTAGTAGTAACGAGCAGTACTTC
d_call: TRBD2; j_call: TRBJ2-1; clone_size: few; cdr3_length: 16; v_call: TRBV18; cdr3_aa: CASSPKALAGAPEQFF; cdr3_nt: TGTGCCAGCTCACCAAAAGCTCTAGCGGGAGCGCCTGAGCAGTTCTTC
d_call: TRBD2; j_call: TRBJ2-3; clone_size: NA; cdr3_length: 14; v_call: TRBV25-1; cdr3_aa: CASQREYSTDTQYF; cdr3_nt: TGTGCCAGCCAGCGGGAGTATTCCACAGATACGCAGTATTTT
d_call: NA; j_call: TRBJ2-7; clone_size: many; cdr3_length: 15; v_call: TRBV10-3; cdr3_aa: CAISDDSGTRHEQYF; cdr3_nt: TGTGCCATCAGTGATGATAGCGGAACCAGGCACGAGCAGTACTTC
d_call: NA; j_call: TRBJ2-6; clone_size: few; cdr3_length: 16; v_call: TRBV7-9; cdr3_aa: CASSTQKREQRNVLTF; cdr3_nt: TGTGCCAGCAGCACCCAAAAGAGGGAACAGCGCAACGTCCTGACTTTC
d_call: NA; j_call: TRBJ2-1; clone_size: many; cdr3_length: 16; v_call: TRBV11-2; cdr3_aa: CASSVLRDTRYNEQFF; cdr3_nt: TGTGCCAGCAGCGTACTCCGGGACACCCGATACAATGAGCAGTTCTTC
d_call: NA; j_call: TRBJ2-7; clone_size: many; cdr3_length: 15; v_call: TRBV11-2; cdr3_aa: CASSLTARGSYEQYF; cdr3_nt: TGTGCCAGCAGCTTAACGGCCAGGGGTTCCTACGAGCAGTACTTC
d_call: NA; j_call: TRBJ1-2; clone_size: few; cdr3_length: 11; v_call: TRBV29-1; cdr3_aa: CSVEDRRSYTF; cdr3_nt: TGCAGCGTTGAAGATCGCCGGTCGTACACCTTC
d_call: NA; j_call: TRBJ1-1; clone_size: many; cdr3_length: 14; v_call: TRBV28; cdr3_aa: CASSPIGRNTEAFF; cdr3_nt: TGTGCCAGCAGCCCCATCGGACGGAACACTGAAGCTTTCTTT
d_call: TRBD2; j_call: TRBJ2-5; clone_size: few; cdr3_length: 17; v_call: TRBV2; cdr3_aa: CASSPTSGIAFQETQYF; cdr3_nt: TGTGCCAGCAGCCCTACTAGCGGGATAGCTTTCCAAGAGACCCAGTACTTC
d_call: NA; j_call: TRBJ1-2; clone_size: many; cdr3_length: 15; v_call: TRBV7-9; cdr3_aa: CASSLPPGPNYGYTF; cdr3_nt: TGTGCCAGCAGCTTACCGCCAGGCCCTAACTATGGCTACACCTTC
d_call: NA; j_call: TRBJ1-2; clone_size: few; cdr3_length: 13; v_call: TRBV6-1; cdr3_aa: CASSESPFHGYTF; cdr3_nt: TGTGCCAGCAGTGAGTCCCCGTTCCATGGCTACACCTTC
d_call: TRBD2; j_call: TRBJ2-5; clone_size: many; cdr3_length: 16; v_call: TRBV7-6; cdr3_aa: CASSAGLAGVVETQYF; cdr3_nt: TGTGCCAGCAGCGCGGGACTAGCGGGAGTGGTAGAGACCCAGTACTTC
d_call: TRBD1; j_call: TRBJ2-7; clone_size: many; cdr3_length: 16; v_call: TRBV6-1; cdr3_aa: CASSSPPGQGYHEQYF; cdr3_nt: TGTGCCAGCAGTTCACCGCCCGGACAGGGGTACCACGAGCAGTACTTC
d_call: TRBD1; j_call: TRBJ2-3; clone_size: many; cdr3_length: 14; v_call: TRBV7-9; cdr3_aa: CASRGRGTTDTQYF; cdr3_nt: TGTGCCAGCAGGGGCAGGGGGACCACAGATACGCAGTATTTT
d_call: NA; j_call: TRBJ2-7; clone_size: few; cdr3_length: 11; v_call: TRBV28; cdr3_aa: CATTEGYEQYF; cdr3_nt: TGTGCCACCACCGAGGGCTACGAGCAGTACTTC
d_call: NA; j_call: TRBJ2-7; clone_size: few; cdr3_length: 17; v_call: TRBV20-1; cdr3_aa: CSARVVPGVKSSYEQYF; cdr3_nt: TGCAGTGCTAGAGTCGTCCCAGGGGTAAAGAGCTCCTACGAGCAGTACTTC
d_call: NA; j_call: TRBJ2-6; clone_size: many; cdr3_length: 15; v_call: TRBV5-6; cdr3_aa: CASSWTVAGANVLTF; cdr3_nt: TGTGCCAGCAGCTGGACAGTAGCTGGGGCCAACGTCCTGACTTTC
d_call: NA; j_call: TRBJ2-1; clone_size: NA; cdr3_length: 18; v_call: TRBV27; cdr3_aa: CASSFLFAGDLTNNEQFF; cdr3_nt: TGTGCCAGCAGTTTCTTATTTGCAGGGGACTTAACCAACAATGAGCAGTTCTTC
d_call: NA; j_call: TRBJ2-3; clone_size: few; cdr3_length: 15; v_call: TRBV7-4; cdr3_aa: CASSSGRPRDDTQYF; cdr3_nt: TGTGCCAGCAGCTCCGGGCGGCCCCGGGACGATACGCAGTATTTT
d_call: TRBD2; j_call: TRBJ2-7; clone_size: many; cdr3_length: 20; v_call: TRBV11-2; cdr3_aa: CASSLDVSASGGPTTYEQYF; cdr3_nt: TGTGCCAGCAGCTTAGATGTGTCGGCTAGCGGGGGGCCCACAACCTACGAGCAGTACTTC
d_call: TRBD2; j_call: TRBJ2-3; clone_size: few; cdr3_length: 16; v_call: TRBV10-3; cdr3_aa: CAIREAGGAHTDTQYF; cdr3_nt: TGTGCCATCAGAGAAGCGGGGGGAGCTCACACAGATACGCAGTATTTT
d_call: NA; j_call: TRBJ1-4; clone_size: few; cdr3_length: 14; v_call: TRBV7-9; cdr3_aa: CASSLVQPGEKLFF; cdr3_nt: TGTGCCAGCAGCTTGGTACAGCCTGGTGAAAAACTGTTTTTT
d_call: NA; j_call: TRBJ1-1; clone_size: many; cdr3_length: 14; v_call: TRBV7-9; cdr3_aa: CASSLETLNTEAFF; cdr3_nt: TGTGCCAGCAGCTTAGAGACCTTGAACACTGAAGCTTTCTTT
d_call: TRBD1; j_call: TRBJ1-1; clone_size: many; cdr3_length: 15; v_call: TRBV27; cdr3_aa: CASSPGTGVNTEAFF; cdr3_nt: TGTGCCAGCAGTCCCGGGACAGGGGTGAACACTGAAGCTTTCTTT
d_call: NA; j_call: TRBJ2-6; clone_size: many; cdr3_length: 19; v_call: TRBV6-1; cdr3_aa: CASSPRGGGGSSGANVLTF; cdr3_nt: TGTGCCAGCAGTCCCCGAGGGGGGGGAGGAAGCTCTGGGGCCAACGTCCTGACTTTC
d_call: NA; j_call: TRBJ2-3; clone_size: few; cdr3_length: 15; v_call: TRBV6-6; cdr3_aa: CASGGRGKYTDTQYF; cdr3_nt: TGTGCCAGCGGCGGTAGGGGGAAATACACAGATACGCAGTATTTT